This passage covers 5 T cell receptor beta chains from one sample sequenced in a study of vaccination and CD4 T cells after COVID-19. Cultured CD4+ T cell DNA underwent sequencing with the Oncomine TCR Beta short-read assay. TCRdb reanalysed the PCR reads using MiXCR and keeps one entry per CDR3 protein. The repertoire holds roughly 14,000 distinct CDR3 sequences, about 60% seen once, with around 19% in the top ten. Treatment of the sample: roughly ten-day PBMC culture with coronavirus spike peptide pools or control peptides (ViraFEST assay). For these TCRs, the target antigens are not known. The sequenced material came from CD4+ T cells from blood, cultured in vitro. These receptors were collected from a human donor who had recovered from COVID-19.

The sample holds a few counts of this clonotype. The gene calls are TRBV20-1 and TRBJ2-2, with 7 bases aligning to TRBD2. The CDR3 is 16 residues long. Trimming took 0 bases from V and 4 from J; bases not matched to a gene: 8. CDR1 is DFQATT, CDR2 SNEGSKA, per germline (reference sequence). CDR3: CSARDLSRESTGELFF. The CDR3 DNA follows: TGCAGTGCTAGAGATCTCTCGCGGGAGAGCACCGGGGAGCTGTTTTTT.

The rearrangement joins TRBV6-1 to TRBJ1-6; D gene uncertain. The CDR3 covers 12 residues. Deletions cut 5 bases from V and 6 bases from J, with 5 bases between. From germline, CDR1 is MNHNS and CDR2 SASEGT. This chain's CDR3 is CASSRPNSPLHF. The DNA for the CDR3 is TGTGCCAGCAGTCGCCCTAATTCACCCCTCCACTTT.

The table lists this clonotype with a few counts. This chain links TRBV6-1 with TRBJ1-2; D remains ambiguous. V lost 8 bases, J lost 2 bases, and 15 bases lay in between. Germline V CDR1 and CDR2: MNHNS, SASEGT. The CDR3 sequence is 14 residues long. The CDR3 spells CASSPGGENYGYTF. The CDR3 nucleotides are TGTGCCAGCTCTCCCGGCGGGGAAAACTATGGCTACACCTTC.

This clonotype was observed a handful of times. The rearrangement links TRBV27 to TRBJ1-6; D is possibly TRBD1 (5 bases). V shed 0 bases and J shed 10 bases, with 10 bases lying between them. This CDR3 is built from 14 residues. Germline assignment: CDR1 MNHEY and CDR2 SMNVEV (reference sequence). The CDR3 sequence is CASSLSGGKSPLHF. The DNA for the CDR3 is TGTGCCAGCAGTTTATCCGGGGGAAAGTCACCCCTCCACTTT.

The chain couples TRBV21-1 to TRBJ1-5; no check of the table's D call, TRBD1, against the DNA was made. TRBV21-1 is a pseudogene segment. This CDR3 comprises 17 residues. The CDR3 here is CASSRGPDRDSNQPQHF. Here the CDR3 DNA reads TGTGCCAGCAGCAGGGGACCGGACAGGGATAGCAATCAGCCCCAGCATTTT.